Listed below are T cell receptor beta chains from one sample, sequenced in a study of T cells in localized non-small cell lung cancer. Using immunoSEQ multiplex PCR, the repertoire was profiled, and TCRdb retains in-frame clones only, with some absent. The table records under 2,500 clones, approximately 26% of them present only once. This material consisted of normal lung tissue next to the tumor, taken before any cancer treatment. These receptors were collected from a woman aged 40-75 years with stage I lung adenocarcinoma. Each CDR3 is given with its conserved first and last residue. The order of the fields is D gene, J gene, V gene, clone size, CDR3 DNA, CDR3 protein. The D gene is left open where the match is weak. Only part of the rows carry a size: once, few, many, or a class if the clone is expanded.

TRBD1 | TRBJ1-4 | TRBV9 | . | TGTGCCAGCAGCGAAAGGGGACAGATGAATGAAAAACTGTTTTTT | CASSERGQMNEKLFF
. | TRBJ2-2 | TRBV6-8 | . | TGTGCCAGCAGCATCGACAGAACGAACACCGGGGAGCTGTTTTTT | CASSIDRTNTGELFF
. | TRBJ1-5 | TRBV19 | . | TGTGCCAGTAGTATAGGGGCAGAGCCCCAGCATTTT | CASSIGAEPQHF
. | TRBJ2-7 | TRBV28 | few | TGTGCCAGCGAATCGGGCACGATCTACGAGCAGTACTTC | CASESGTIYEQYF
. | TRBJ1-2 | TRBV6-1 | medium-sized | TGTGCCAGCAGTGAAGCCGTCTTGCGGGGGCTCCATGTAGCTAACTATGGCTACACCTTC | CASSEAVLRGLHVANYGYTF
. | TRBJ2-3 | TRBV30 | few | TGTGCCTGGAGTGTAGGTGGGGGCCTGGAAGATACGCAGTATTTT | CAWSVGGGLEDTQYF
TRBD1 | TRBJ1-4 | TRBV18 | . | TGTGCCAGCTCACTCACAGGGGCTACAACTAATGAAAAACTGTTTTTT | CASSLTGATTNEKLFF
. | TRBJ2-7 | TRBV12-2 | few | TGTGCCTCAGGGTCCTCGCGGGGCCGATTCTACGAGCAGTACTTC | CASGSSRGRFYEQYF
TRBD2 | TRBJ2-7 | TRBV6-8 | few | TGTGCCAGCAGTATACGGGAGGGGGGTGACCACGAGCAGTACTTC | CASSIREGGDHEQYF
TRBD2 | TRBJ2-3 | TRBV11-3 | few | TGTGCCAGCAGCTTTCTAGCGGGGGGCAGAGATACGCAGTATTTT | CASSFLAGGRDTQYF
TRBD2 | TRBJ2-1 | TRBV14 | few | TGTGCCAGCAGCCAAGAAATGGGGAGGGGCGGCAATGAGCAGTTCTTC | CASSQEMGRGGNEQFF
TRBD2 | TRBJ2-3 | TRBV6-7 | few | TGTGCCAGCAATCTACAGAGGGCCGGGGGGGACGATACGCAGTATTTT | CASNLQRAGGDDTQYF
TRBD1 | TRBJ1-5 | TRBV6-8 | medium-sized | TGTGCCAGCAGTAGTGACAGGGGTAATTGGCCCCAGCATTTT | CASSSDRGNWPQHF
. | TRBJ1-3 | TRBV12-2 | . | TGTGCCACCTCCGGACAGGGGGCAGTGAGAGGAAACACCATATATTTT | CATSGQGAVRGNTIYF
TRBD1 | TRBJ2-1 | TRBV6-8 | . | TGTGCCAGCAGTGAGCAGGACAGTGAATTTTGGACAGGGAGTAAAATAAGGGGCAATGAGCAGTTCTTC | CASSEQDSEFWTGSKIRGNEQFF
. | TRBJ2-3 | TRBV10-3 | . | TGTGCCATCATGTCCCAAGAGGCCACAGATACGCAGTATTTT | CAIMSQEATDTQYF
. | TRBJ2-5 | TRBV11-3 | . | TGTGCCAGCAGCTTCGAGGGGGTCTCACAAGAGACCCAGTACTTC | CASSFEGVSQETQYF
. | TRBJ1-1 | TRBV18 | . | TGTGCCAGCTCACTCGTGGGGTCCACTAACACTGAAGCTTTCTTT | CASSLVGSTNTEAFF
. | TRBJ1-4 | TRBV6-8 | . | TGTGCCAGCAGTGAGGGACAACCCCGCGAAAAACTGTTTTTT | CASSEGQPREKLFF
. | TRBJ1-1 | TRBV28 | . | TGTGCCAGCATCAGGACCGCCCGGGACACTGAAGCTTTCTTT | CASIRTARDTEAFF
. | TRBJ2-6 | TRBV15 | few | TGTGCCACCAGCCGGGACGGCGACTCTGGGGCCAACGTCCTGACTTTC | CATSRDGDSGANVLTF
TRBD1 | TRBJ1-2 | TRBV6-8 | few | TGTGCCAGCAGTCGACAGGGGGCCGGTCAAGGCGGCTACACCTTC | CASSRQGAGQGGYTF
. | TRBJ1-4 | TRBV29-1 | few | TGCAGCGGGAAGGGGCATTGGGATGAAAAACTGTTTTTT | CSGKGHWDEKLFF
TRBD1 | TRBJ1-4 | TRBV5-1 | . | TGCGCCAGCAGCCCGGGGTTTAGGGACAGGGAAAAACTGTTTTTT | CASSPGFRDREKLFF
. | TRBJ2-5 | TRBV10-2 | . | TGCGCCAGCAGCGATGACAACCAAGAGACCCAGTACTTC | CASSDDNQETQYF
. | TRBJ1-6 | TRBV2 | few | TGTGCCAGCAGGGGGCGACTGCTAAATTCACCCCTCCACTTT | CASRGRLLNSPLHF
TRBD1 | TRBJ2-7 | TRBV5-1 | once | TGCGCCAGCAGCTTGAGTTTGGCAGGGGGCTACGAGCAGTACTTC | CASSLSLAGGYEQYF
. | TRBJ2-7 | TRBV11-3 | few | TGTGCCAGCAGCCCAGTTAAGGGTAACTCCTACGAGCAGTACTTC | CASSPVKGNSYEQYF
TRBD1 | TRBJ1-1 | TRBV18 | few | TGTGCCAGCTCACCTAACAGGGGGCGCACTGAAGCTTTCTTT | CASSPNRGRTEAFF
TRBD1 | TRBJ1-2 | TRBV28 | . | TGTGCCAGCAGTCGGGACAGGGAGTTTGGCTACACCTTC | CASSRDREFGYTF
TRBD1 | TRBJ1-2 | TRBV11-3 | medium-sized | TGTGCCAGCAGCCAGTCCGGGACAGCCTCACCCTATGGCTACACCTTC | CASSQSGTASPYGYTF
TRBD1 | TRBJ1-3 | TRBV30 | once | TGTGCCTGGAGTGTAGTGGGACAGAGCTCTGGAAACACCATATATTTT | CAWSVVGQSSGNTIYF
. | TRBJ1-2 | TRBV6-8 | few | TGTGCCACCCGGACAGCTAACTATGGCTACACCTTC | CATRTANYGYTF
TRBD1 | TRBJ2-3 | TRBV11-3 | few | TGTGCCAGCAGCTTACGGACAGGGTTTTCAACAGATACGCAGTATTTT | CASSLRTGFSTDTQYF
. | TRBJ2-3 | TRBV15 | few | TGTGCCACCAGCAGAGAGTCCACCGTTAGCACAGATACGCAGTATTTT | CATSRESTVSTDTQYF
. | TRBJ2-2 | TRBV6-8 | . | TGTGCCATGCCCACGACACTCTACACCGGGGAGCTGTTTTTT | CAMPTTLYTGELFF
. | TRBJ2-5 | TRBV6-8 | few | TGTGCCAGCAGCTCGACAGTGGCGGAGACCCAGTACTTC | CASSSTVAETQYF
. | TRBJ1-1 | TRBV28 | . | TGTGCCAGCACCGAGCGTGTAGGTACTGAAGCTTTCTTT | CASTERVGTEAFF
. | TRBJ1-3 | TRBV10-3 | . | TGTGCCATCAGTGAGGCAGGGAGAAACACCATATATTTT | CAISEAGRNTIYF
. | TRBJ1-3 | TRBV29-1 | . | TGCAGCGTTGCGGTCAGCTCTGGAAACACCATATATTTT | CSVAVSSGNTIYF
. | TRBJ1-5 | TRBV10-2 | . | TGCGCCAGCAGTGACTCCTCGGGGGGCTATCAGCCCCAGCATTTT | CASSDSSGGYQPQHF
. | TRBJ1-1 | TRBV6-8 | . | TGTGCCAGCAGTTACTCGTTTTCGGGACTTCAAGGCCCTGAAGCTTTCTTT | CASSYSFSGLQGPEAFF
. | TRBJ1-6 | TRBV11-3 | few | TGTGCCAGCAGGCTACAGGGTGGAAATTCACCCCTCCACTTT | CASRLQGGNSPLHF
. | TRBJ1-2 | TRBV6-8 | few | TGTGCCAGCAGTGCAGGGTACTATGGCTACACCTTC | CASSAGYYGYTF
TRBD2 | TRBJ2-3 | TRBV11-3 | medium-sized | TGTGCCAGCAGCTTGAGCCTAGCGGGGATGAATACGCAGTATTTT | CASSLSLAGMNTQYF
TRBD2 | TRBJ2-1 | TRBV9 | few | TGTGCCAGCAGTGAACTTACTAGCGGGGCCTACAATGAGCAGTTCTTC | CASSELTSGAYNEQFF
TRBD1 | TRBJ1-1 | TRBV7-4 | . | TGTGCCAGCAGCAAAAGGGACAGCTCTGAAGCTTTCTTT | CASSKRDSSEAFF
TRBD1 | TRBJ1-2 | TRBV11-3 | . | TGTGCCAGCAGCGGGAGAGGACAGGAGAAGGTTTATGGCTACACCTTC | CASSGRGQEKVYGYTF
. | TRBJ1-2 | TRBV19 | . | TGTGCCAGTCAAGTTAACGCTTTGAATGGCTACACCTTC | CASQVNALNGYTF
TRBD1 | TRBJ1-5 | TRBV4-1 | few | TGCGCCAGCAGCTATTACAGGGGTAGCAATCAGCCCCAGCATTTT | CASSYYRGSNQPQHF
. | TRBJ1-2 | TRBV11-3 | few | TGTGCCAGCAGCCTGGGGCAGAACAACTATGGCTACACCTTC | CASSLGQNNYGYTF
TRBD1 | TRBJ1-2 | TRBV2 | few | TGTGCCAGCAGCCTGGACAGGGGCGGCTACACCTTC | CASSLDRGGYTF
. | TRBJ2-5 | TRBV7-2 | medium-sized | TGTGCCAGCAGCTTAGTAGGAGGAGAGACCCAGTACTTC | CASSLVGGETQYF
. | TRBJ2-7 | TRBV11-3 | few | TGTGCCAGCAGCTTGGAGTCGACACAACAATCCTACGAGCAGTACTTC | CASSLESTQQSYEQYF
. | TRBJ2-5 | TRBV11-3 | medium-sized | TGTGCCAGCAGCTTAGAACCAGTGCAAGAGACCCAGTACTTC | CASSLEPVQETQYF
. | TRBJ1-1 | TRBV9 | . | TGTGCCAGCAGTGACCGGGCTACGTTCACTGAAGCTTTCTTT | CASSDRATFTEAFF
TRBD2 | TRBJ2-4 | TRBV9 | few | TGTGCCAGCAGTGAAAGAAGCGGGATGGGAAACATTCAGTACTTC | CASSERSGMGNIQYF
. | TRBJ1-1 | TRBV5-1 | . | TGCGCCAGCAGCTTCACAGGGAGAGATACTGAAGCTTTCTTT | CASSFTGRDTEAFF
TRBD1 | TRBJ1-5 | TRBV29-1 | . | TGCAGCGTTGCGCCCGGGACAGGGGATCAGCCCCAGCATTTT | CSVAPGTGDQPQHF
TRBD1 | TRBJ1-2 | TRBV28 | large | TGTGCCAGCAGTTCCAGGCGGGGGGACAGGATCTATGGCTACACCTTC | CASSSRRGDRIYGYTF